The rows below give T cell receptor beta chains drawn from one sample of a study of Graves' ophthalmopathy and Graves' hyperthyroidism. TCRdb redid the calling of the multiplex PCR reads with MiXCR, one entry per CDR3 protein. The sample has 260,000 or so distinct CDR3 sequences, less than 55% seen once. What was sequenced was peripheral blood. The receptors stem from an adult man with Graves' ophthalmopathy. Both conserved end residues are part of each CDR3. A D gene is named only where the DNA matches it firmly. Size is stated for part of the rows, as once, few or many counts, or as a class when the clone is expanded.

clone size: few; D gene: NA; J gene: TRBJ1-1; V gene: TRBV10-3; CDR3 length: 21; CDR3 DNA: TGTGCCATCAGTGAGCGGACAGCTATTATAGAATTAAAAAGCATGAACACTGAAGCTTTCTTT; CDR3 protein: CAISERTAIIELKSMNTEAFF
clone size: NA; D gene: NA; J gene: TRBJ1-2; V gene: TRBV5-6; CDR3 length: 14; CDR3 DNA: TGTGCCAGCCTAGTGGGGGTTGGCGCCTATGGCTACACCTTC; CDR3 protein: CASLVGVGAYGYTF
clone size: NA; D gene: NA; J gene: TRBJ2-5; V gene: TRBV6-6; CDR3 length: 13; CDR3 DNA: TGTGCCATCGACCCGGCCCATTGGGAGACCCAGTACTTC; CDR3 protein: CAIDPAHWETQYF
clone size: NA; D gene: TRBD1; J gene: TRBJ2-7; V gene: TRBV12-3/TRBV12-4; CDR3 length: 14; CDR3 DNA: TGTGCCAGCAGTTTAGCACAGGGGATGTACGAGCAGTACTTC; CDR3 protein: CASSLAQGMYEQYF
clone size: NA; D gene: TRBD1; J gene: TRBJ1-2; V gene: TRBV20-1; CDR3 length: 13; CDR3 DNA: TGCAGCGCACGGACAGGGGGCGACTATGGCTACACCTTC; CDR3 protein: CSARTGGDYGYTF
clone size: few; D gene: NA; J gene: TRBJ1-5; V gene: TRBV12-5; CDR3 length: 15; CDR3 DNA: TGTGCTAGTGGTTTGACAGAGGGGGGGTACCAGCCCCAGCATTTT; CDR3 protein: CASGLTEGGYQPQHF
clone size: once; D gene: NA; J gene: TRBJ1-1; V gene: TRBV9; CDR3 length: 14; CDR3 DNA: TGTGCCAGCAGCTCCGGACGCTTAAACACTGAAGCTTTCTTT; CDR3 protein: CASSSGRLNTEAFF
clone size: few; D gene: TRBD1; J gene: TRBJ1-6; V gene: TRBV7-9; CDR3 length: 15; CDR3 DNA: TGTGCCAGCAGCATAAACCGGGACAGGGGTTCACCCCTCCACTTT; CDR3 protein: CASSINRDRGSPLHF
clone size: NA; D gene: TRBD2; J gene: TRBJ2-7; V gene: TRBV5-1; CDR3 length: 14; CDR3 DNA: TGCGCCAGCAGCTTTCGGGGGGAAACCTACGAGCAGTACTTC; CDR3 protein: CASSFRGETYEQYF
clone size: NA; D gene: NA; J gene: TRBJ1-5; V gene: TRBV7-8; CDR3 length: 16; CDR3 DNA: TGTGCCAGCAGCTTGGGGGGGGGGAGGAGCAATCAGCCCCAGCATTTT; CDR3 protein: CASSLGGGRSNQPQHF
clone size: NA; D gene: NA; J gene: TRBJ2-3; V gene: TRBV7-2; CDR3 length: 15; CDR3 DNA: TGTGCCAGCAGCTTAGAGGGCGGGTTGACAGATACGCAGTATTTT; CDR3 protein: CASSLEGGLTDTQYF
clone size: NA; D gene: NA; J gene: TRBJ2-2; V gene: TRBV29-1; CDR3 length: 14; CDR3 DNA: TGCAGCGTTGAAACAGGACAGAACACCGGGGAGCTGTTTTTT; CDR3 protein: CSVETGQNTGELFF
clone size: many; D gene: NA; J gene: TRBJ2-7; V gene: TRBV20-1; CDR3 length: 13; CDR3 DNA: TGCAGTGCTTGGCAGGGGAATGTCTACGAGCAGTACTTC; CDR3 protein: CSAWQGNVYEQYF
clone size: NA; D gene: TRBD1; J gene: TRBJ1-2; V gene: TRBV20-1; CDR3 length: 12; CDR3 DNA: TGCAGTGCTAGAACAGGGGGCGCTGGCTACACCTTC; CDR3 protein: CSARTGGAGYTF
clone size: NA; D gene: TRBD1; J gene: TRBJ2-7; V gene: TRBV10-2; CDR3 length: 15; CDR3 DNA: TGCGCCAGCAGTGAGTTTCAGGGGGCTAACTACGAGCAGTACTTC; CDR3 protein: CASSEFQGANYEQYF
clone size: NA; D gene: TRBD1; J gene: TRBJ1-2; V gene: TRBV7-2; CDR3 length: 15; CDR3 DNA: TGTGCCAGCAGCTTAGGGACAGGAGCTAACTATGGCTACACCTTC; CDR3 protein: CASSLGTGANYGYTF
clone size: NA; D gene: NA; J gene: TRBJ2-2; V gene: TRBV5-1; CDR3 length: 12; CDR3 DNA: TGCGCCAGCAGCCTCCCCACCGGGGAGCTGTTTTTT; CDR3 protein: CASSLPTGELFF
clone size: once; D gene: NA; J gene: TRBJ1-2; V gene: TRBV10-1; CDR3 length: 12; CDR3 DNA: TGTGCCAGCAGCCAAGCGGACTATGGCTACACCTTC; CDR3 protein: CASSQADYGYTF
clone size: few; D gene: TRBD1; J gene: TRBJ1-4; V gene: TRBV7-2; CDR3 length: 15; CDR3 DNA: TGTGCCAGCAGCTTAAATCAGGGGGCGGGTGAAAAACTGTTTTTT; CDR3 protein: CASSLNQGAGEKLFF
clone size: few; D gene: NA; J gene: TRBJ2-3; V gene: TRBV19; CDR3 length: 14; CDR3 DNA: TGTGCCAGTAGTATGCCCTCTTCTCCAGATACGCAGTATTTT; CDR3 protein: CASSMPSSPDTQYF
clone size: few; D gene: TRBD1; J gene: TRBJ1-3; V gene: TRBV9; CDR3 length: 19; CDR3 DNA: TGTGCCAACAGCGTAGGGGACAGGTTAGGCGCTAACTCTGGAAACACCATATATTTT; CDR3 protein: CANSVGDRLGANSGNTIYF
clone size: few; D gene: TRBD2; J gene: TRBJ2-7; V gene: TRBV2; CDR3 length: 18; CDR3 DNA: TGTGCCAGCAGTGGCGAAACAACTAGCGGGAGGCTCTCCTACGAGCAGTACTTC; CDR3 protein: CASSGETTSGRLSYEQYF
clone size: NA; D gene: NA; J gene: TRBJ2-5; V gene: TRBV12-3/TRBV12-4; CDR3 length: 13; CDR3 DNA: TGTGCCAGCAGTTTTGGGGAAGGAGAGACCCAGTACTTC; CDR3 protein: CASSFGEGETQYF
clone size: many; D gene: NA; J gene: TRBJ1-1; V gene: TRBV19; CDR3 length: 14; CDR3 DNA: TGTGCCAGTAGGACTCAGGGCAGGCAGACTGAAGCTTTCTTT; CDR3 protein: CASRTQGRQTEAFF
clone size: NA; D gene: NA; J gene: TRBJ1-5; V gene: TRBV29-1; CDR3 length: 15; CDR3 DNA: TGCAGCGTTGCATCTGGACTAACGGGCAATCAGCCCCAGCATTTT; CDR3 protein: CSVASGLTGNQPQHF
clone size: few; D gene: TRBD1; J gene: TRBJ1-1; V gene: TRBV5-1; CDR3 length: 14; CDR3 DNA: TGCGCCAGCAGCTTGAGCACCGGGACAGATGAAGCTTTCTTT; CDR3 protein: CASSLSTGTDEAFF